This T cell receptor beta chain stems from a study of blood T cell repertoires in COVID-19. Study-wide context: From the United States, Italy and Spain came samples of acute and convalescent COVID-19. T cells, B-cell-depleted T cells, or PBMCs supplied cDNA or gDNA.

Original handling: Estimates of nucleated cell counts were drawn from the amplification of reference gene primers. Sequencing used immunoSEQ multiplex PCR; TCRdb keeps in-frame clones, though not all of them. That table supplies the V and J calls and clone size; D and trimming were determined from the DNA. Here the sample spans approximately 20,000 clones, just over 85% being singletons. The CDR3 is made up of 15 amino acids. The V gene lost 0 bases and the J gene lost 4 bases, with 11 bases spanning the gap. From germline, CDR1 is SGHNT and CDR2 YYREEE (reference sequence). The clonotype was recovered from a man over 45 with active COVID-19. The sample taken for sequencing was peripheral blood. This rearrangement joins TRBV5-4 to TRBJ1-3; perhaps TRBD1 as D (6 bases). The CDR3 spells CASSLAPGAGNTIYF. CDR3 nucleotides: TGTGCCAGCAGCTTGGCACCAGGGGCCGGAAACACCATATATTTT.